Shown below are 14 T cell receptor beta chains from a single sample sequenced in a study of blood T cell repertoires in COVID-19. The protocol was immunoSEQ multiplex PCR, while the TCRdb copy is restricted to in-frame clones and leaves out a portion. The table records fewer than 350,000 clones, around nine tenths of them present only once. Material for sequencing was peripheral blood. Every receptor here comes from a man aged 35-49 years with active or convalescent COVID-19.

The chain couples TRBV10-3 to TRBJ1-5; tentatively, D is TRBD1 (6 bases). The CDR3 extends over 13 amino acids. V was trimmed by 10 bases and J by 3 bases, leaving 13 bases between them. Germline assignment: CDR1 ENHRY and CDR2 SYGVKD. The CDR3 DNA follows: TGTGCCACTCAGGACAGACCCAATCAGCCCCAGCATTTT. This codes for CATQDRPNQPQHF.

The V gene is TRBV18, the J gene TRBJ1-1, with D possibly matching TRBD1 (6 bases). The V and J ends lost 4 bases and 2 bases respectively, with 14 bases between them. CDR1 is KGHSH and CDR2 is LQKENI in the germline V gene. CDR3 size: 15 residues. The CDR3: CASSQVRTENTEAFF. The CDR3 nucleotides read TGTGCCAGCTCACAAGTTAGGACAGAAAACACTGAAGCTTTCTTT.

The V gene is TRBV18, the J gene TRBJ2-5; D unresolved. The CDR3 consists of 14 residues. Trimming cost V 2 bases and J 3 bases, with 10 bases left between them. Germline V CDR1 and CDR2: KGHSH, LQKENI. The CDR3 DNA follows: TGTGCCAGCTCACCAGAAACAACAAAAGAGACCCAGTACTTC. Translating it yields CASSPETTKETQYF.

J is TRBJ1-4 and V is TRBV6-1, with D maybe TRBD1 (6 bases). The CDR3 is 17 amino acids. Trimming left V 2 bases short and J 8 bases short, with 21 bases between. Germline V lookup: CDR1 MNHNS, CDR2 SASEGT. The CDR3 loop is CASSEPYHRVEREKLFF. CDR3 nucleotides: TGTGCCAGCAGTGAACCCTACCACAGGGTGGAGCGGGAAAAACTGTTTTTT.

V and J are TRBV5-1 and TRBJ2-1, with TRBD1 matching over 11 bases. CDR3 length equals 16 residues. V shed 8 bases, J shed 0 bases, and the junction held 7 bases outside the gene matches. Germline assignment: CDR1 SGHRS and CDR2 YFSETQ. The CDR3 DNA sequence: TGCGCCAGTGGACAGGGGGCGCCGGACTCCTACAATGAGCAGTTCTTC. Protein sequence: CASGQGAPDSYNEQFF.

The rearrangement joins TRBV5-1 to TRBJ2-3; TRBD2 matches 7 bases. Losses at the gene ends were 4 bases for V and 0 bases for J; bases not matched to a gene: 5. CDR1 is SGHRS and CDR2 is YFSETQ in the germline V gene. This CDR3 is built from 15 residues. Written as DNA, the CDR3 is TGCGCCAGCAGCCCGAGCGGGGCTAGCACAGATACGCAGTATTTT. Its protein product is CASSPSGASTDTQYF.

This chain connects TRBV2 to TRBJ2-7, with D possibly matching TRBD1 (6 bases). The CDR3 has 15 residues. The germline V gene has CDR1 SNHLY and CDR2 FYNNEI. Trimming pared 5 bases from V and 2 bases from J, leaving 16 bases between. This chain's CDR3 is CASSYRETSTYEQYF. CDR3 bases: TGTGCCAGCAGTTACAGGGAAACCTCTACCTACGAGCAGTACTTC.

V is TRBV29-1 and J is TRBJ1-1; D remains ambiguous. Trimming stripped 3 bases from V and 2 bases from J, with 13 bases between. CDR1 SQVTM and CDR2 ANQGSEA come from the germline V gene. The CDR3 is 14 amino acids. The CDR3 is CSVEEPGTNTEAFF. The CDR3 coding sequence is TGCAGCGTTGAGGAACCGGGAACAAACACTGAAGCTTTCTTT.

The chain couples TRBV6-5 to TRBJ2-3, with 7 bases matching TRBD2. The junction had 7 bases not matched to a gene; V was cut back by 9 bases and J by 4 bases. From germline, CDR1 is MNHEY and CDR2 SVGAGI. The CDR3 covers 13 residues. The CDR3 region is CASTGLVPDTQYF. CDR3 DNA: TGTGCCAGTACCGGACTAGTCCCAGATACGCAGTATTTT.

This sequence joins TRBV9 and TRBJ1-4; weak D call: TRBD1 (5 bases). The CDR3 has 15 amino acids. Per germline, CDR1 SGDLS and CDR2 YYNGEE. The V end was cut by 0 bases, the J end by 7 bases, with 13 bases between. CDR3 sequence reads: CASSVVGGGPEKLFF. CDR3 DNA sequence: TGTGCCAGCAGCGTAGTCGGGGGAGGGCCTGAAAAACTGTTTTTT.

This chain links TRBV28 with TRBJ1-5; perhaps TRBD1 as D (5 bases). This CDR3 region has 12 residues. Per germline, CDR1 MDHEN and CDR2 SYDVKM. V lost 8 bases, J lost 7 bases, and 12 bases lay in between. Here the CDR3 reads CASGGIGQPQHF. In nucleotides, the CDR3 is TGTGCCAGCGGGGGGATTGGGCAGCCCCAGCATTTT. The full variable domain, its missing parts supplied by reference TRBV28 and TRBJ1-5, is DVKVTQSSRYLVKRTGEKVFLECVQDMDHENMFWYRQDPGLGLRLIYFSYDVKMKEKGDIPEGYSVSREKKERFSLILESASTNQTSMYLCASGGIGQPQHFGDGTRLSIL.

The CDR3: CASRPFRGVSSLNTEAFF. CDR3 nucleotide sequence: TGCGCCAGCCGCCCCTTTAGGGGCGTATCCTCCTTGAACACTGAAGCTTTCTTT. The chain recombines TRBV5-1 with TRBJ1-1; a weak D match, TRBD1 (5 bases). Trimming shortened V by 7 bases and J by 0 bases, and 25 bases separated the two germline ends. Germline CDR1 is SGHRS and CDR2 is YFSETQ. The CDR3 spans 18 residues.

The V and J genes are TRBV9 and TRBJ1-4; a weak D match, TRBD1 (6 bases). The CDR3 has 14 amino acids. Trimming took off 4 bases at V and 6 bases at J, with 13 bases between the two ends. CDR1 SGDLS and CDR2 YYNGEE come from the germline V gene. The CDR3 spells CASSPGQSHEKLFF. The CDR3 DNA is TGTGCCAGCAGCCCCGGACAGTCCCATGAAAAACTGTTTTTT.

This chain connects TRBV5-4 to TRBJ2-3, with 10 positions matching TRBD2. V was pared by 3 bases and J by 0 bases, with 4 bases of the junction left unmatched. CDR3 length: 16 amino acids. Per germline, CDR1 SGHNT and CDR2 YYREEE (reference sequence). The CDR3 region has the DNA TGTGCCAGCAGCTCCCGACTAGCGGGTAGCACAGATACGCAGTATTTT. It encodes CASSSRLAGSTDTQYF.